One and the same sample provided the 5 T cell receptor beta chains below, sequenced in a study of regulatory T cells in long-lasting Graves disease. With iRepertoire HTBI primers and Arm-PCR of CDR3 regions, TCR beta libraries were built. One entry per CDR3 protein results from TCRdb running MiXCR on the multiplex PCR reads. The sample carries just over 600,000 distinct CDR3 sequences, approximately 15% recorded once. Time point here: newly diagnosed GD, antithyroid drugs for less than 3 months. PBMCs provided the RNA from which the TCR library was made. These same data were also listed under a study on T cells in Graves' hyperthyroidism and ophthalmopathy.

Specimen: peripheral blood mononuclear cells (PBMCs), collected at new diagnosis, from a patient treated with antithyroid drugs. These receptors all stem from a woman aged 30 to 39 with Graves disease.

With respect to this clonotype: Sequence at one end of the junction differs from germline and may be a read error. The chain recombines TRBV19 with TRBJ2-7; maybe TRBD1 (6 bases). Germline assignment: CDR1 LNHDA and CDR2 SQIVND (reference sequence). The length of the CDR3 is 15 residues. CDR3 in DNA: TGTGCCACCGGACCCAACAGGGCCCTTCCCTACGAGCAGCACTTC. It yields the protein CATGPNRALPYEQHF.

This clonotype was detected many times. This sequence joins TRBV28 and TRBJ1-3, with D unclear. The V end lost 3 bases, the J end lost 3 bases, and 3 bases lay between the germline ends. The V gene's germline CDR1 is MDHEN and CDR2 SYDVKM. The CDR3 covers 12 residues. In DNA form, the CDR3 reads TGTGCCAGCAGTTTCGGTGGAAACACCATATATTTT. Its translation is CASSFGGNTIYF.

Concerning this clonotype: Given a much more abundant clone one base away, this may be a read error. V and J are TRBV2 and TRBJ2-7; D remains unclear. The CDR3 contains 13 residues. V lost 7 bases and J lost 3, with 13 bases in between. Germline V lookup: CDR1 SNHLY, CDR2 FYNNEI. The CDR3 protein is CASKTSVFYEQYF. The CDR3 coding sequence is TGTGCCAGCAAGACGAGCGTATTCTACGAGCAGTACTTC.

This clonotype was counted ten times or more. The chain carries TRBV12-3 or TRBV12-4 and TRBJ2-5, with D maybe TRBD2 (7 bases). V was pared by 3 bases and J by 5 bases, with 13 bases between. The CDR3 is 14 residues long. The CDR3: CASSFRGAVETQYF. In nucleotides, the CDR3 is TGTGCCAGCAGTTTTCGGGGGGCGGTCGAGACCCAGTACTTC.

This clonotype was seen at least ten times. The V gene is TRBV7-9, the J gene TRBJ2-3; unclear D gene. Trimming pared 4 bases from V and 1 base from J, leaving 18 bases between. CDR1 is SEHNR, CDR2 FQNEAQ, per germline (reference sequence). The CDR3 runs 17 residues. The DNA of the CDR3 is TGTGCCAGCAGCTCCCCAGATTTCGCCTCCCGCACAGATACGCAGTATTTT. This sequence encodes CASSSPDFASRTDTQYF.